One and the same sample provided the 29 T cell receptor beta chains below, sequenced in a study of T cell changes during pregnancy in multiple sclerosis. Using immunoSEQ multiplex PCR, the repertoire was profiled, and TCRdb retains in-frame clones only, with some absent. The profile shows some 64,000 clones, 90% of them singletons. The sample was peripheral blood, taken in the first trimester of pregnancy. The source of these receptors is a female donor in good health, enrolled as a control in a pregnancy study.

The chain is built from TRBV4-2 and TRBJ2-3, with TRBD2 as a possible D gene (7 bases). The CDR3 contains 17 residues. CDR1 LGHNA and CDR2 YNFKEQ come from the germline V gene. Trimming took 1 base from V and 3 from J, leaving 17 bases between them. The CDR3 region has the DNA TGTGCCAGCAGCCAAGCTGTTACGGGGGGCGGGACAGATACGCAGTATTTT. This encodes CASSQAVTGGGTDTQYF.

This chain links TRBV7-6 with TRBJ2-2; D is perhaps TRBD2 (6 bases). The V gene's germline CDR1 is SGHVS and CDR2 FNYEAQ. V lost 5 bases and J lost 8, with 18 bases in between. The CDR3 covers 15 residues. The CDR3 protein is CASSVRLGGAGELFF. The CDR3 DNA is TGTGCCAGCAGCGTTCGACTAGGCGGAGCAGGGGAGCTGTTTTTT. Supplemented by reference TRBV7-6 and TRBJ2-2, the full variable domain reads GAGVSQSPRYKVTKRGQDVALRCDPISGHVSLYWYRQALGQGPEFLTYFNYEAQQDKSGLPNDRFSAERPEGSISTLTIQRTEQRDSAMYRCASSVRLGGAGELFFGEGSRLTVL.

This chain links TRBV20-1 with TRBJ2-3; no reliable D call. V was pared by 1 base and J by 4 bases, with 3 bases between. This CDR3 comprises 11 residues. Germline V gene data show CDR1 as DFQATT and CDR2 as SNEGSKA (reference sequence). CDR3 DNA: TGCAGTGCTAGAGCAGCAGATACGCAGTATTTT. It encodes CSARAADTQYF.

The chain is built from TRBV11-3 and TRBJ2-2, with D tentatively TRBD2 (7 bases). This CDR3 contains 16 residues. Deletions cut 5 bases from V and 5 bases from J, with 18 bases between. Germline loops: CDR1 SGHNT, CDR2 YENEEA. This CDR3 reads CASSRGGAGKTGELFF. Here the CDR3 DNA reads TGTGCCAGCAGCAGGGGGGGGGCCGGAAAAACCGGGGAGCTGTTTTTT.

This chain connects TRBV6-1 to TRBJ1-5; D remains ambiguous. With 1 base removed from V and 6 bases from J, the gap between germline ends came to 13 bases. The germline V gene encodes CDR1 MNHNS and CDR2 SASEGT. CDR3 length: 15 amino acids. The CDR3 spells CASSEDGGWAQPQHF. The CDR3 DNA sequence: TGTGCCAGCAGTGAAGACGGAGGCTGGGCTCAGCCCCAGCATTTT.

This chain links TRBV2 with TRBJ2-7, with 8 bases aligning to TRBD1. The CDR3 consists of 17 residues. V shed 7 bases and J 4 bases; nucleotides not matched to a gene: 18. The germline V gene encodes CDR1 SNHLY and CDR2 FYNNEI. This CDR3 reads CASNPWGNGQGGYEQYF. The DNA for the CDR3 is TGTGCCAGCAACCCCTGGGGCAACGGACAGGGAGGTTACGAGCAGTACTTC. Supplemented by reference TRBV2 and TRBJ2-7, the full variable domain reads EPEVTQTPSHQVTQMGQEVILRCVPISNHLYFYWYRQILGQKVEFLVSFYNNEISEKSEIFDDQFSVERPDGSNFTLKIRSTKLEDSAMYFCASNPWGNGQGGYEQYFGPGTRLTVT.

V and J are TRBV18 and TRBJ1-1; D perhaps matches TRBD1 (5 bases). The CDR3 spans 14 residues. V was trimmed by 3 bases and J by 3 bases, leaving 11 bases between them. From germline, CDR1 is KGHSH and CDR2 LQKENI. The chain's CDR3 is CASSPYSRDTEAFF. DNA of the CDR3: TGTGCCAGCTCACCCTACAGCAGGGACACTGAAGCTTTCTTT. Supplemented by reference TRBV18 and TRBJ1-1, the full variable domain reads NAGVMQNPRHLVRRRGQEARLRCSPMKGHSHVYWYRQLPEEGLKFMVYLQKENIIDESGMPKERFSAEFPKEGPSILRIQQVVRGDSAAYFCASSPYSRDTEAFFGQGTRLTVV.

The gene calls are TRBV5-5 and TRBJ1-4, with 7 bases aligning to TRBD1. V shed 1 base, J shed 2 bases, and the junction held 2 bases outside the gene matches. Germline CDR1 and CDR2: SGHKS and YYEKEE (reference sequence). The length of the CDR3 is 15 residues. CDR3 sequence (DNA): TGTGCCAGCAGCTTGAAGGGGGCCACTAATGAAAAACTGTTTTTT. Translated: CASSLKGATNEKLFF.

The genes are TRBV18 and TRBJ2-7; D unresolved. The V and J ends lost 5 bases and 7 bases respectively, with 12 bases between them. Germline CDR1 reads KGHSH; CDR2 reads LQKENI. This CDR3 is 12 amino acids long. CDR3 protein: CASSTAVVEQYF. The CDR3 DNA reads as TGTGCCAGCTCAACCGCGGTGGTGGAGCAGTACTTC.

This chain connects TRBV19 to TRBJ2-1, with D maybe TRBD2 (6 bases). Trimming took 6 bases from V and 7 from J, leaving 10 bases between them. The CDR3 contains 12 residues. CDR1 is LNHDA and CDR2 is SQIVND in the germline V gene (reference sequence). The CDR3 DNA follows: TGTGCCAGTAGATACGGGGGAAATGAGCAGTTCTTC. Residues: CASRYGGNEQFF.

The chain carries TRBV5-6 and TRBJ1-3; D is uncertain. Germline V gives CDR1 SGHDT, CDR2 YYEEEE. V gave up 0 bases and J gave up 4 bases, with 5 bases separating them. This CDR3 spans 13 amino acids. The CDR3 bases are TGTGCCAGCAGCTTGGGGCCCGGAAACACCATATATTTT. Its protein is CASSLGPGNTIYF.

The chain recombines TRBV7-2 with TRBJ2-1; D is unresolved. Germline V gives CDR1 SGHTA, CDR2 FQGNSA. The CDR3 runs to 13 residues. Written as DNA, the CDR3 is TGTGCAAGTACCCCGGGTACCTACAATGAGCAGTTCTTC. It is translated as CASTPGTYNEQFF.

The CDR3 DNA sequence: TGTGCCAGCAGCCCTCGGAGCGCAACTAATGAAAAACTGTTTTTT. As protein: CASSPRSATNEKLFF. The V call is TRBV9, the J call TRBJ1-4; D uncertain. Germline V gives CDR1 SGDLS, CDR2 YYNGEE. This CDR3 has 15 residues. The V end was cut by 4 bases, the J end by 0 bases, with 10 bases between.

The CDR3 DNA is TGTGCCAGCACACGGAGCCGAACAGATACGCAGTATTTT. Amino acids: CASTRSRTDTQYF. This chain joins TRBV27 and TRBJ2-3; unclear D gene. The V end was cut by 7 bases, the J end by 3 bases, with 11 bases between. This CDR3 is 13 amino acids long. Germline CDR1 reads MNHEY; CDR2 reads SMNVEV (reference sequence).

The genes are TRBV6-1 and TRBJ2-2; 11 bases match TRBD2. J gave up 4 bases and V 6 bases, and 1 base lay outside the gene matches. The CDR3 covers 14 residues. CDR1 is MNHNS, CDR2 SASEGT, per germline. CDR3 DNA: TGTGCCAGCAGCGGACTAGCGGGCACCGGGGAGCTGTTTTTT. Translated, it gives CASSGLAGTGELFF.

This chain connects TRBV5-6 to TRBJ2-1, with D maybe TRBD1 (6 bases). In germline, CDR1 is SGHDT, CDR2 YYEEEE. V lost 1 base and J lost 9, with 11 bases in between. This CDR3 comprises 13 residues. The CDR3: CASSLQGGIEQFF. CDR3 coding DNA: TGTGCCAGCAGCTTGCAAGGGGGTATTGAGCAGTTCTTC.

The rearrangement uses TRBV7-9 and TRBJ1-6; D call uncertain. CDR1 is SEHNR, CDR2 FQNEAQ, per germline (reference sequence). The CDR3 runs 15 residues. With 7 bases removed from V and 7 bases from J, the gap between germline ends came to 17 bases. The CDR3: CASTPPGTPNSPLHF. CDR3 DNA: TGTGCCAGCACTCCGCCCGGTACTCCCAATTCACCCCTCCACTTT.

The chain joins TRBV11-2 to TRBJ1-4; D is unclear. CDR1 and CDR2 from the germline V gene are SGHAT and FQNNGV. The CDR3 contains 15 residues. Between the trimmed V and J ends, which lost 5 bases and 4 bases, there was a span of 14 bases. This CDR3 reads CASSPLRAVNEKLFF. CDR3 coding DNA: TGTGCCAGCAGCCCTCTGAGGGCCGTTAATGAAAAACTGTTTTTT.

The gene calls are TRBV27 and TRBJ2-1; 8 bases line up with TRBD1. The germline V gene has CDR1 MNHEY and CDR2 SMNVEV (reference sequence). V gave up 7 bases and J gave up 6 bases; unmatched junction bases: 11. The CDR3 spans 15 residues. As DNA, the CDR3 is TGTGCCAGCATCTCTTCCGGGACAGGAGGCAATGAGCAGTTCTTC. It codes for CASISSGTGGNEQFF.

The CDR3 region is CASSSRGDGSDTQYF. The CDR3 DNA follows: TGTGCCAGCAGCTCAAGGGGTGATGGTTCAGATACGCAGTATTTT. This chain links TRBV7-8 with TRBJ2-3; D is possibly TRBD1 (5 bases). CDR1 and CDR2 from the germline V gene are SGHVS and FQNEAQ. CDR3 size: 15 residues. Trimming removed 4 bases at V and 4 bases at J, with 15 bases between.

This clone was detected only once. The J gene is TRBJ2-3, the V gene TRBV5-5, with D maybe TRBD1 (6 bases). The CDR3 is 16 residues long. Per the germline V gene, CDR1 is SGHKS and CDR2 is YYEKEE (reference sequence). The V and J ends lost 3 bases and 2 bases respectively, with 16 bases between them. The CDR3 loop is CASSYRTGLNTDTQYF. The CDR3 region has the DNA TGTGCCAGCAGCTACAGAACAGGGCTCAACACAGATACGCAGTATTTT.

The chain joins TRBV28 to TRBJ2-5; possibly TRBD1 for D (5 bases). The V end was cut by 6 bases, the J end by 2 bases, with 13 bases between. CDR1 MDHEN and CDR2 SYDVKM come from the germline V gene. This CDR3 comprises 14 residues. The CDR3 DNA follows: TGTGCCAGCAGCCAGAGGACACGGCAAGAGACCCAGTACTTC. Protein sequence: CASSQRTRQETQYF. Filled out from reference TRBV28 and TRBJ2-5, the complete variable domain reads DVKVTQSSRYLVKRTGEKVFLECVQDMDHENMFWYRQDPGLGLRLIYFSYDVKMKEKGDIPEGYSVSREKKERFSLILESASTNQTSMYLCASSQRTRQETQYFGPGTRLLVL.

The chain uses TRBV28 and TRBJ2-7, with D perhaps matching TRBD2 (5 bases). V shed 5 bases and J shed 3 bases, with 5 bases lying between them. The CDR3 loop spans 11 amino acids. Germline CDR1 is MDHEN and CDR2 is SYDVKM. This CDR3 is CASSGGYEQYF. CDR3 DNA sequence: TGTGCCAGCAGTGGAGGCTACGAGCAGTACTTC.

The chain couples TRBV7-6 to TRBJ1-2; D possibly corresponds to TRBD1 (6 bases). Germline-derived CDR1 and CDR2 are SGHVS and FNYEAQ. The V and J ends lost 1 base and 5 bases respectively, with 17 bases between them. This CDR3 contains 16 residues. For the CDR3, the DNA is TGTGCCAGCAGCTTAGAAGGCAGGGGTTCGGTTTATGGCTACACCTTC. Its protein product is CASSLEGRGSVYGYTF.

DNA of the CDR3: TGTGCCAGCATTCCGAGGGGCCAGGGACATACCTATGGCTACACCTTC. It encodes CASIPRGQGHTYGYTF. The chain recombines TRBV2 with TRBJ1-2, with a tentative D call TRBD1 (6 bases). Germline CDR1 SNHLY, CDR2 FYNNEI. Trimming shortened V by 7 bases and J by 4 bases, and 22 bases separated the two germline ends. CDR3 length equals 16 residues.

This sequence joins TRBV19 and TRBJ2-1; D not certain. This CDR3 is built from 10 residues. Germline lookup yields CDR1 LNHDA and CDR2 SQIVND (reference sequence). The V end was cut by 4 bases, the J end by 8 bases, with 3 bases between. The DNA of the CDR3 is TGTGCCAGTAGTAGCGATGAGCAGTTCTTC. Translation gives CASSSDEQFF. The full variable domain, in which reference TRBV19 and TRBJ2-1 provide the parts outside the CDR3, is DGGITQSPKYLFRKEGQNVTLSCEQNLNHDAMYWYRQDPGQGLRLIYYSQIVNDFQKGDIAEGYSVSREKKESFPLTVTSAQKNPTAFYLCASSSDEQFFGPGTRLTVL.

Written as DNA, the CDR3 is TGTGCCAGCAGTTCTCCCGGTAGGGGGCGGCATGAGCAGTTCTTC. It specifies CASSSPGRGRHEQFF. The V gene is TRBV28, the J gene TRBJ2-1, with 7 bases identical to TRBD1. The CDR3 runs to 15 residues. After removal of 4 bases from V and 8 bases from J, the junction contained 11 bases not matched to a gene. Per the germline V gene, CDR1 is MDHEN and CDR2 is SYDVKM.

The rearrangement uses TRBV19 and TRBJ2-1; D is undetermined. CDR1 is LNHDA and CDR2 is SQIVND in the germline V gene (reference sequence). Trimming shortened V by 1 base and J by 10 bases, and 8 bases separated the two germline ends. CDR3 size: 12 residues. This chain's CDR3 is CASSIVGNEQFF. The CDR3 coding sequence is TGTGCCAGTAGTATAGTGGGCAACGAGCAGTTCTTC.

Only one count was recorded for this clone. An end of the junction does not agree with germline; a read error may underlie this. CDR3 nucleotides: TGCGCCAGCAGCGAACCAGGTTCTGGGGCCAACGTCCTGGCTTTC. This translates into CASSEPGSGANVLAF. The genes are TRBV5-1 and TRBJ2-6; a possible D gene is TRBD1 (5 bases). The CDR3 extends over 15 amino acids. Per germline, CDR1 SGHRS and CDR2 YFSETQ.